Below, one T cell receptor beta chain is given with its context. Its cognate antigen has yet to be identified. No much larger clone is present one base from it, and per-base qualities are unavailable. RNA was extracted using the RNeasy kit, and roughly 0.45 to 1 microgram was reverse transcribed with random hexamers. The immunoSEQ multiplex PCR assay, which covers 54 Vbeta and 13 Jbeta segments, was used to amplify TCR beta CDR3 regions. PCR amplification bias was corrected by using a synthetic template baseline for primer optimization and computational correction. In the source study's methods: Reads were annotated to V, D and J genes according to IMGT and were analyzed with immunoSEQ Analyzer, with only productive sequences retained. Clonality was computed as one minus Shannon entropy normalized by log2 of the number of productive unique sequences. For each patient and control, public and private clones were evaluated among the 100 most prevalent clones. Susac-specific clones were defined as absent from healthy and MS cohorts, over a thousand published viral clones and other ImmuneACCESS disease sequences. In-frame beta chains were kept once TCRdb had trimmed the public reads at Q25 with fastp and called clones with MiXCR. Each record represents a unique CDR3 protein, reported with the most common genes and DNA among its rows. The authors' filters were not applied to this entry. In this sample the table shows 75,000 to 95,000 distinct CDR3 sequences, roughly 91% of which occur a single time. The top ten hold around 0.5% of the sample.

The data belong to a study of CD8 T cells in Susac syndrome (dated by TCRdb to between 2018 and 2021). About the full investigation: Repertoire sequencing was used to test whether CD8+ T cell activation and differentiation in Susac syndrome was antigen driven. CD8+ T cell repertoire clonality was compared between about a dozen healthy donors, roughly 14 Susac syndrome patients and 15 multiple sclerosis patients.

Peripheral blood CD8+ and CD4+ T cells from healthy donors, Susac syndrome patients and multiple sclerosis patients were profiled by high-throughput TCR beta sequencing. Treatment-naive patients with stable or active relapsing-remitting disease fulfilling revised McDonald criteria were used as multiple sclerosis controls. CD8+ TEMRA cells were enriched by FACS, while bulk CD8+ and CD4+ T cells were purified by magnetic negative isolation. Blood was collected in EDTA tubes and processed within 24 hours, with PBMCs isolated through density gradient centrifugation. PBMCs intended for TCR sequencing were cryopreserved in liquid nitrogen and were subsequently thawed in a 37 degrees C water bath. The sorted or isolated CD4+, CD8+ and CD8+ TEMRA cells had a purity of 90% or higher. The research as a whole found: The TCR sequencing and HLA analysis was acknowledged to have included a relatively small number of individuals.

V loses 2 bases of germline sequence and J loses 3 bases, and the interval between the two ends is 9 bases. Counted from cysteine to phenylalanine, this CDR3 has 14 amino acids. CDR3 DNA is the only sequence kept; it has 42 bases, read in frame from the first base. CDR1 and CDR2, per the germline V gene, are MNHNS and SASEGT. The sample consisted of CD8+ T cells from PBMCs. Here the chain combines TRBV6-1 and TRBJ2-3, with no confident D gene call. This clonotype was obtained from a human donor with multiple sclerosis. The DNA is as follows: TGTGCCAGCAGTGAAACTCACGAGACAGATACGCAGTATTTT. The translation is CASSETHETDTQYF.